Listed below are T cell receptor beta chains from one sample, sequenced in a study of blood T cell repertoires in COVID-19. Profiling relied on immunoSEQ multiplex PCR, and the TCRdb table lists in-frame clones only, not all of them. Of hundreds of thousands of clones listed, 83% are singletons. Sample: PBMCs or T cells enriched from blood (not recorded which). These receptors were taken from a woman in her forties or fifties who had been exposed to COVID-19. CDR3s include the opening cysteine and the closing phenylalanine or tryptophan. A D gene is named only where the DNA matches it firmly. Rows give clone size only sometimes, using once, few, many, or a class for an expanded clone.

TRBJ1-1	TRBV7-9	-	few	TGTGCCAGCAGCTCAGGACAGAACACTGAAGCTTTCTTT	CASSSGQNTEAFF
TRBJ2-2	TRBV5-1	TRBD1	-	TGCGCCAGCAGCTCGGACAGGGGGCCCGGGGAGCTGTTTTTT	CASSSDRGPGELFF
TRBJ2-3	TRBV7-6	-	-	TGTGCCAGCAGCTTATTGGACTCCTACACAGATACGCAGTATTTT	CASSLLDSYTDTQYF
TRBJ1-1	TRBV4-3	-	-	TGCGCCAGCAGCCAAGATTTAAGCCCCTTGGTGGGAGGGGACACTGAAGCTTTCTTT	CASSQDLSPLVGGDTEAFF
TRBJ2-5	TRBV10-3	TRBD1	-	TGTGCCATCAGTCCCGGGACAGGGGGAGAGACCCAGTACTTC	CAISPGTGGETQYF
TRBJ1-2	TRBV11-2	-	-	TGTGCCGTGGGAGTGAACGACTACACCTTC	CAVGVNDYTF
TRBJ2-7	TRBV6-1	-	-	TGTGCCAGCACGTGGGGCGGCCTTTCCTACGAGCAGTACTTC	CASTWGGLSYEQYF
TRBJ1-2	TRBV2	-	-	TGTGCCAGCAGCCCGGGGGGAGTCGGCGGCTACACCTTC	CASSPGGVGGYTF
TRBJ1-2	TRBV18	-	-	TGTGCCAGCTCACAAAATCCGGGGTCGTATGGCTACACCTTC	CASSQNPGSYGYTF
TRBJ2-5	TRBV9	TRBD2	-	TGTGCCAGCAGCGTAGATGGGACTACGCGGGCCCAGTACTTC	CASSVDGTTRAQYF
TRBJ1-5	TRBV18	-	few	TGTGCCAGCTCACAGGGGGATGGGATTTTTCAGCCCCAGCATTTT	CASSQGDGIFQPQHF
TRBJ2-7	TRBV2	-	-	TGTGCCAGCGACGCTCTTCAGGTGGATGGTGGAGAGCAGTACTTC	CASDALQVDGGEQYF
TRBJ1-5	TRBV6-1	TRBD1	-	TGTGCCAGCAGTGCCTCCACAGGGGTCGGTGGACAGCCCCAGCATTTT	CASSASTGVGGQPQHF
TRBJ1-6	TRBV6-5	-	-	TGTGCCAGCATAGAGCTATCTTATAATTCACCCCTCCACTTT	CASIELSYNSPLHF